This T cell receptor (beta chain) was recovered during a study of control samples from healthy donors and cancer patients. Germline V gene sequence: CDR1 SGHKS, CDR2 YYEKEE (reference sequence). The CDR3 loop spans 15 amino acids. V shed 4 bases and J 4 bases; nucleotides not matched to a gene: 6. Assay: immunoSEQ multiplex PCR; the TCRdb copy retains only in-frame clones and omits some. The profile shows 100,000 to 150,000 clones, more than 90% of them singletons. The receptor was isolated from a man between 18 and 29 years old in good health. This chain links TRBV5-5 with TRBJ1-3, with 9 bases identical to TRBD1. Sequencing was done on a sample of blood. The CDR3 DNA reads as TGTGCCAGCAGCACAACAGGGGGCGCCGGAAACACCATATATTTT. Translating it yields CASSTTGGAGNTIYF.